This T cell receptor beta chain derives from a study of blood T cell repertoires in COVID-19. Study background: Sites in the United States, Italy and Spain provided acute and convalescent COVID-19 samples. Nucleic acid was either cDNA or gDNA, and it came from T cells, B-cell-depleted T cells, or PBMCs.

Data came from immunoSEQ multiplex PCR; TCRdb stores just in-frame clones and leaves some out. The table has 150,000 or so clones, about 80% seen once. The V end was cut by 0 bases, the J end by 6 bases, with 15 bases between. The CDR3 extends over 15 amino acids. Germline CDR1 reads GTSNPN; CDR2 reads SVGIG (reference sequence). This clone was detected once. The sequence came from a woman aged 55-75 years with acute or convalescent COVID-19. Sequences were obtained from peripheral blood. The chain is built from TRBV30 and TRBJ1-5; D call uncertain. The CDR3 DNA reads as TGTGCCTGGAGTGTATCCCAGGCGGGTGGTCAGCCCCAGCATTTT. This gives the protein CAWSVSQAGGQPQHF. Looking up the rest from reference TRBV30 and TRBJ1-5 gives the full variable domain: SQTIHQWPATLVQPVGSPLSLECTVEGTSNPNLYWYRQAAGRGLQLLFYSVGIGQISSEVPQNLSASRPQDRQFILSSKKLLLSDSGFYLCAWSVSQAGGQPQHFGDGTRLSIL.